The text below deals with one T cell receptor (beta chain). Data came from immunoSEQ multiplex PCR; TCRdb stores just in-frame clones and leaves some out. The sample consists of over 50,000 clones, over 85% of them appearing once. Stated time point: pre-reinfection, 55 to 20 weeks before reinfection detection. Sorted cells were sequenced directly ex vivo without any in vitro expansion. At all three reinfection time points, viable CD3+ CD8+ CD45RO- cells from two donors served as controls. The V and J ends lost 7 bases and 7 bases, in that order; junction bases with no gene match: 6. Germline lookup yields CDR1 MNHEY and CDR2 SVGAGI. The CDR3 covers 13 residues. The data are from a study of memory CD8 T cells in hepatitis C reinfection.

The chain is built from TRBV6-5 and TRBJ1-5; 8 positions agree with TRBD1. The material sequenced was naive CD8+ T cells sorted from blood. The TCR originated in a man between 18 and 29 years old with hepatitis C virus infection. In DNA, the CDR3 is TGTGCCAGCACTGGGCCAGGGGGCCAGCCCCAGCATTTT. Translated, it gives CASTGPGGQPQHF.